This TCR beta chain appears in the sequencing data of a study of technical replicates of blood from several donors. The V gene end was trimmed by 4 bases and the J gene end by 5 bases; junction bases not matched to a gene: 17. This CDR3 region has 17 residues. Per the germline V gene, CDR1 is MGHDK and CDR2 is SYGVNS. The assay was immunoSEQ multiplex PCR, and TCRdb's table has in-frame clones only and misses some. Counted here are some 78,000 clones, 94% occurring once; the ten biggest clones make up roughly 0.28%. This TCR came from a human donor in good health. Sample: T cells isolated from PBMCs. The rearrangement uses TRBV25-1 and TRBJ2-7; 7 nucleotides align to TRBD1. CDR3 coding DNA: TGTGCCAGCAGTGCGTGCCAGGGACAGACTGAGTCTAACGAGCAGTACTTC. Its protein product is CASSACQGQTESNEQYF.